The 23 T cell receptor beta chains below were found in one sample sequenced in a study of post-analysis software for immune sequencing data. Whole-study results and caveats: When patients were compared with controls, four to six TRBV segments were more frequent, TRBV5-6, TRBV5-1 and TRBV20-1 among them.

Antigens for these TCRs are unknown. Researchers reported that TCR beta cDNA libraries carried unique molecular identifiers. TCRdb ran MiXCR on the PCR reads and lists one entry per CDR3 protein. Found here are about 770,000 distinct CDR3 sequences, about half of them singletons; the top ten hold roughly 5%. The sequenced sample was blood. The receptors originated from a girl aged 5 to 17 with multiple sclerosis.

The chain has TRBV25-1 and TRBJ2-7, with 10 positions matching TRBD2. The V gene end was trimmed by 4 bases and the J gene end by 6 bases; junction bases not matched to a gene: 3. CDR1 and CDR2 (germline): MGHDK, SYGVNS. The length of the CDR3 is 13 residues. The CDR3 DNA reads TGTGCCAGCAGTGGCAGCGGGAGGGGCGAGCAGTACTTC. It encodes CASSGSGRGEQYF.

This clonotype has at least ten counts. The V call is TRBV28, the J call TRBJ2-7, with D tentatively TRBD1 (6 bases). Germline loops: CDR1 MDHEN, CDR2 SYDVKM. This CDR3 is 13 amino acids long. Trimming took 3 bases from V and 2 from J, leaving 8 bases between them. The CDR3 region is CASSLTGAYEQYF. Written as DNA, the CDR3 is TGTGCCAGCAGTTTGACAGGAGCCTACGAGCAGTACTTC.

There are a few counts of this clonotype. The chain employs TRBV6-1 and TRBJ2-7, with 7 bases fitting TRBD2. V shed 7 bases and J 3 bases; nucleotides not matched to a gene: 15. CDR1 and CDR2 from the germline V gene are MNHNS and SASEGT. The CDR3 sequence is 16 residues long. CDR3 sequence (DNA): TGTGCCAGCACCGGATTCCTAGCGGACGCATTCTACGAGCAGTACTTC. Its protein is CASTGFLADAFYEQYF.

In its sample, this clonotype was seen a few times. The rearrangement links TRBV20-1 to TRBJ2-1; 7 bases match TRBD1. The CDR3 extends over 14 amino acids. Germline CDR1 and CDR2: DFQATT and SNEGSKA (reference sequence). Losses at the gene ends were 5 bases for V and 3 bases for J; bases not matched to a gene: 7. The DNA of the CDR3 is TGCAGTGCTCTCGACAGGGAAGTCTACAATGAGCAGTTCTTC. This encodes CSALDREVYNEQFF.

The table lists this clonotype with a count of one. Since a much larger clone is just one base distant, this may be a read error. The rearrangement uses TRBV5-1 and TRBJ2-4, with D possibly TRBD1 on 6 matching bases. The CDR3 consists of 17 residues. From germline, CDR1 is SGHRS and CDR2 YFSETQ. The CDR3 sequence is CACSLDSPLLSKNIQYF. The CDR3 DNA reads as TGCGCCTGCAGCTTGGACAGCCCTCTACTGTCCAAAAACATTCAGTACTTC.

The rearrangement joins TRBV20-1 to TRBJ2-7; 8 bases are shared with TRBD2. This CDR3 is built from 18 residues. Germline CDR1 DFQATT, CDR2 SNEGSKA (reference sequence). Trimming cost V 3 bases and J 8 bases; bases outside gene matches: 24. In DNA form, the CDR3 reads TGCAGTGCTAGCGACCCTGTTGTTGAGCGGGAGAACGTCTGCAAGCAGTACTTC. Translating it yields CSASDPVVERENVCKQYF.

The chain couples TRBV28 to TRBJ2-7, with 7 bases aligning to TRBD2. The V gene end was trimmed by 7 bases and the J gene end by 2 bases; junction bases not matched to a gene: 8. Germline V lookup: CDR1 MDHEN, CDR2 SYDVKM. This CDR3 comprises 14 residues. The CDR3 coding sequence is TGTGCCAGCACTAATACGGGAGGCACCTACGAGCAGTACTTC. Its translation: CASTNTGGTYEQYF.

The J gene is TRBJ2-1, the V gene TRBV7-9; the match to TRBD2 covers 7 bases. The CDR3 length is 16 residues. Germline trimming cut 5 bases from V and 0 bases from J; bases unmatched to any gene: 7. Germline CDR1 and CDR2: SEHNR and FQNEAQ (reference sequence). This chain's CDR3 is CASSPLRGSSYNEQFF. Here the CDR3 DNA reads TGTGCCAGCAGCCCCCTTCGCGGGAGCTCCTACAATGAGCAGTTCTTC.

V and J are TRBV27 and TRBJ2-1; D call uncertain. This CDR3 has 15 residues. Germline V gives CDR1 MNHEY, CDR2 SMNVEV (reference sequence). Trimming took off 2 bases at V and 6 bases at J, with 14 bases between the two ends. Here the CDR3 reads CASSLVDPRRNEQFF. In nucleotides, the CDR3 is TGTGCCAGCAGTTTAGTGGACCCCCGGCGCAATGAGCAGTTCTTC.

This clonotype came up once. This chain connects TRBV24-1 to TRBJ1-2; a weak D match, TRBD1 (6 bases). Germline-derived CDR1 and CDR2 are KGHDR and SFDVKD. The V gene lost 4 bases and the J gene lost 4 bases, with 18 bases spanning the gap. This CDR3 has 16 residues. The CDR3 coding sequence is TGTGCCACCAGTGAAACCGGGACACCGTACCCCTATGGCTACACCTTC. It is translated as CATSETGTPYPYGYTF.

This clonotype was counted only a few times. The rearrangement links TRBV6-2 or TRBV6-3 to TRBJ2-3, with 9 bases aligning to TRBD2. Germline-derived CDR1 and CDR2 are MNHEY and SVGEGT. Unmatched junction bases numbered 11, after V lost 7 bases and J lost 0 bases. The length of the CDR3 is 17 residues. The CDR3 protein is CASNSRGRAGSTDTQYF. In DNA, the CDR3 is TGTGCCAGCAACAGCCGCGGGAGGGCGGGGAGCACAGATACGCAGTATTTT.

The chain uses TRBV20-1 and TRBJ2-7; 14 positions agree with TRBD2. V dropped 2 bases and J dropped 4; count of bases not matched to a gene: 4. Germline V gene lookup returns CDR1 DFQATT and CDR2 SNEGSKA (reference sequence). The CDR3 is made up of 15 amino acids. The CDR3 DNA reads TGCAGTGCTAGAAGGGGACTAGCGGGAGCATACGAGCAGTACTTC. It translates to CSARRGLAGAYEQYF.

V and J are TRBV4-1 and TRBJ2-3; TRBD2 aligns across 10 bases. The CDR3 spans 16 residues. Trimming took 0 bases from V and 5 from J; bases not matched to a gene: 5. The germline V gene encodes CDR1 MGHRA and CDR2 YSYEKL. CDR3 nucleotides: TGCGCCAGCAGCCAAGAGGCTAGCGGGAGTTTAGATACGCAGTATTTT. Translation gives CASSQEASGSLDTQYF.

The chain is built from TRBV7-9 and TRBJ1-2; the match to TRBD1 covers 8 bases. The CDR3 covers 14 residues. V shed 5 bases, J shed 1 base, and the junction held 3 bases outside the gene matches. CDR1 is SEHNR, CDR2 FQNEAQ, per germline (reference sequence). CDR3 residues: CASSLQGDNYGYTF. DNA for the CDR3: TGTGCCAGCAGCCTACAGGGGGATAACTATGGCTACACCTTC. The full variable domain, rest sourced from reference TRBV7-9 and TRBJ1-2, is DTGVSQNPRHKITKRGQNVTFRCDPISEHNRLYWYRQTLGQGPEFLTYFQNEAQLEKSRLLSDRFSAERPKGSFSTLEIQRTEQGDSAMYLCASSLQGDNYGYTFGSGTRLTVV.

This clonotype was observed a handful of times. J is TRBJ2-5 and V is TRBV5-1; 7 nucleotides agree with TRBD1. Trimming removed 0 bases from V and 1 base from J; junction bases left unmatched: 3. The CDR3 consists of 15 residues. Germline V CDR1 and CDR2: SGHRS, YFSETQ. CDR3 bases: TGCGCCAGCAGCTTGGCGGGACAGTCCCAAGAGACCCAGTACTTC. Its protein product is CASSLAGQSQETQYF.

As concerns this clonotype: The junction departs from the called germline gene at one end, perhaps through a read error. V usage is TRBV30 and J usage is TRBJ2-4; tentative D call: TRBD2 (5 bases). Germline V gene lookup returns CDR1 GTSNPN and CDR2 SVGIG (reference sequence). CDR3 length: 13 amino acids. The DNA for the CDR3 is TGTGCCTGGACGGGGTCAACGGGAAACGTTCAGTACTTC. It encodes CAWTGSTGNVQYF.

The chain carries TRBV18 and TRBJ2-1, with 13 positions matching TRBD2. The CDR3 is 16 amino acids. Germline V CDR1 and CDR2: KGHSH, LQKENI. J lost 8 bases, V lost 3 bases, and 7 bases had no gene match. The CDR3 spells CASSPPGLAGVYEQFF. CDR3 nucleotide sequence: TGTGCCAGCTCACCCCCAGGACTAGCGGGAGTCTATGAGCAGTTCTTC. Complete variable domain (other parts from reference TRBV18 and TRBJ2-1): NAGVMQNPRHLVRRRGQEARLRCSPMKGHSHVYWYRQLPEEGLKFMVYLQKENIIDESGMPKERFSAEFPKEGPSILRIQQVVRGDSAAYFCASSPPGLAGVYEQFFGPGTRLTVL.

The chain joins TRBV13 to TRBJ1-2; no clear D gene. The CDR3 is made up of 14 amino acids. Germline V lookup: CDR1 PRHDT, CDR2 FYEKMQ (reference sequence). Trimming shortened V by 5 bases and J by 0 bases, and 10 bases separated the two germline ends. CDR3 nucleotide sequence: TGTGCCAGCAGCCCCTACAACGCTAACTATGGCTACACCTTC. Translated: CASSPYNANYGYTF. The variable domain in full, with the rest retrieved from reference TRBV13 and TRBJ1-2, is AAGVIQSPRHLIKEKRETATLKCYPIPRHDTVYWYQQGPGQDPQFLISFYEKMQSDKGSIPDRFSAQQFSDYHSELNMSSLELGDSALYFCASSPYNANYGYTFGSGTRLTVV.

The genes are TRBV5-1 and TRBJ2-1, with 9 bases aligning to TRBD2. The CDR3 is 15 residues long. V was clipped by 4 bases and J by 3 bases; unmatched bases: 5. Looked up from germline, CDR1 is SGHRS and CDR2 is YFSETQ. Written as DNA, the CDR3 is TGCGCCAGCAGCAAGGGACTAGCTAGCTACAATGAGCAGTTCTTC. This sequence encodes CASSKGLASYNEQFF.

The V and J genes are TRBV7-9 and TRBJ1-1; D gene unclear. The germline CDR1 and CDR2 sequences are SEHNR and FQNEAQ (reference sequence). The CDR3 is 14 residues long. With 5 bases removed from V and 8 bases from J, the gap between germline ends came to 18 bases. CDR3 DNA sequence: TGTGCCAGCAGCCCTCCCGTCGTGCTAATGGAAGCTTTCTTT. Its protein product is CASSPPVVLMEAFF.

J is TRBJ1-5 and V is TRBV6-2 or TRBV6-3; the D gene is possibly TRBD1 (5 bases). This CDR3 spans 14 amino acids. V lost 6 bases and J lost 0, with 9 bases in between. Germline V CDR1 and CDR2: MNHEY, SVGEGT. Here the CDR3 reads CASRRGTSNQPQHF. The CDR3 bases are TGTGCCAGCAGACGGGGCACTAGCAATCAGCCCCAGCATTTT.

The V and J genes are TRBV7-2 and TRBJ2-7, with D unresolved. CDR1 and CDR2 from the germline V gene are SGHTA and FQGNSA. The V end was cut by 6 bases, the J end by 2 bases, with 17 bases between. CDR3 length: 15 amino acids. The DNA for the CDR3 is TGTGCCAGCAGGTCCGGCGGTGGCTCACCCTACGAGCAGTACTTC. It is translated as CASRSGGGSPYEQYF.

The rearrangement uses TRBV9 and TRBJ2-4; D perhaps matches TRBD1 (7 bases). Trimming took 3 bases from V and 13 from J, leaving 11 bases between them. Germline CDR1 and CDR2: SGDLS and YYNGEE. The CDR3 spans 11 residues. The CDR3: CASSGTGGQYF. DNA for the CDR3: TGTGCCAGCAGCGGGACAGGAGGGCAGTACTTC.